Listed below are T cell receptor beta chains from one sample, sequenced in a study of blood T cells in healthy people across ages. TCRdb used MiXCR to reprocess the 5' RACE reads, holding one entry per CDR3 protein. This table holds about 1.8 million distinct CDR3 sequences, 49% found once. The sequenced sample consisted of blood. Receptors originate from a woman between 35 and 50 years old in good health. Both conserved end residues are part of each CDR3. The D gene is left open where the match is weak. Clone size is shown for a subset of rows, as once, few, many or a class of expanded clone.

D gene,clone size,J gene,V gene,CDR3 length,CDR3 DNA,CDR3 protein
TRBD2,NA,TRBJ2-1,TRBV5-1,20,TGCGCCAGCAGCCTGCAGGGACTAGCGGGGGGGCCGCGTGTCTACAATGAGCAGTTCTTC,CASSLQGLAGGPRVYNEQFF
NA,NA,TRBJ2-7,TRBV12-3/TRBV12-4,12,TGTGCCAGCACCCGGGGGGCCCACGAGCAGTACTTC,CASTRGAHEQYF
NA,once,TRBJ2-5,TRBV7-3,15,TGTGCCAGCAGCTCGAGGGGACTCCCACAAGAGACCCAGTACTTC,CASSSRGLPQETQYF
NA,few,TRBJ2-5,TRBV10-2,12,TGCGCCAGCAGTGCAGGGACTGAGACCCAGTACTTC,CASSAGTETQYF
TRBD2,few,TRBJ2-1,TRBV2,16,TGTGCCAGCAGTGTAGGACTAGTCGGATCTTACAATGAGCAGTTCTTC,CASSVGLVGSYNEQFF
NA,NA,TRBJ1-2,TRBV9,15,TGTGCCAGCAAGGGTACGGGACATTGGGACTATGGCTACACCTTC,CASKGTGHWDYGYTF
TRBD1,NA,TRBJ1-6,TRBV5-1,17,TGCGCCAGCAGCTTGGCCGTAGGACAGGGGAATAATTCACCCCTCCACTTT,CASSLAVGQGNNSPLHF
NA,once,TRBJ2-4,TRBV28,15,TGTGCCAGCAGCCCAGGGGAAAGGGCCTACAATGAGCAGTACTTC,CASSPGERAYNEQYF
TRBD1,NA,TRBJ1-2,TRBV7-3,15,TGTGCCAGCAGCCCGTCGGGACAGGGTCCCTATGGCTACACCTTC,CASSPSGQGPYGYTF
TRBD2,few,TRBJ2-5,TRBV29-1,15,TGCAGCGCTGCGAGGGCGGGGGAGCTCCAAGAGACCCAGTACTTC,CSAARAGELQETQYF
NA,few,TRBJ1-2,TRBV27,13,TGTGCCAGCAGTAACAGGTCTAACTATGGCTACACCTTC,CASSNRSNYGYTF
NA,few,TRBJ1-1,TRBV29-1,9,TGCAGCGTTGGTCCTGAAGCTTTCTTT,CSVGPEAFF
NA,few,TRBJ2-3,TRBV29-1,14,TGCAGCGTTGACTCCCAGACAGGCACAGATACGCAGTATTTT,CSVDSQTGTDTQYF
TRBD1,NA,TRBJ2-7,TRBV20-1,17,TGCAGTGCTAGTTCGGGACAGGGGCTACTAGCGGCCTACGAGCAGTACTTC,CSASSGQGLLAAYEQYF
NA,few,TRBJ2-1,TRBV12-3/TRBV12-4,13,TGTGCCAGCAGTCCCCCCACCGACAATGAGCAGTTCTTC,CASSPPTDNEQFF
NA,NA,TRBJ1-4,TRBV7-9,16,TGTGCCAGCACCAACTCCCTGGGGGGGAGGGATGAAAAACTGTTTTTT,CASTNSLGGRDEKLFF
TRBD1,NA,TRBJ2-3,TRBV7-2,14,TGTGCCAGCAGCTCCACAGGGGACGGAGATACGCAGTATTTT,CASSSTGDGDTQYF
TRBD2,NA,TRBJ2-1,TRBV27,14,TGTGCCAGCAGTAAAGGGACTAGCGGGACTGAGCAGTTCTTC,CASSKGTSGTEQFF
NA,NA,TRBJ2-5,TRBV5-1,15,TGCGCCAGCAGCTTGCTCGGACAGTCGAAGGAGACCCAGTACTTC,CASSLLGQSKETQYF
NA,few,TRBJ2-7,TRBV20-1,18,TGCAGTGCTAGGAAAACCTTGGGACCTCGGCCGCCTTTCTACGAGCAGTACTTC,CSARKTLGPRPPFYEQYF
TRBD1,few,TRBJ2-5,TRBV2,15,TGTGCCAGCAGTACCGTAGGGGGCCTGCAAGAGACCCAGTACTTC,CASSTVGGLQETQYF
NA,NA,TRBJ1-2,TRBV4-3,20,TGCGCCAGCAGCCACCACGGAACAACAGGATCCCCGCTTGGTAGCTATGGCTACACCTTC,CASSHHGTTGSPLGSYGYTF
TRBD2,NA,TRBJ2-5,TRBV5-1,19,TGCGCCAGCAGCTTGGGTACTAGCGGGACAAGAGAGCGACGGGAGACCCAGTACTTC,CASSLGTSGTRERRETQYF
NA,few,TRBJ2-1,TRBV29-1,12,TGCAGCGTTGAAGATCGGGGGAATGAGCAGTTCTTC,CSVEDRGNEQFF
NA,NA,TRBJ2-5,TRBV27,13,TGTGCCAGCAGAGAGTGGGATGGGGAGACCCAGTACTTC,CASREWDGETQYF
NA,NA,TRBJ2-5,TRBV28,15,TGTGCCAGCAGCCCTTGGGGGAGCCGCCAAGAGACCCAGTACTTC,CASSPWGSRQETQYF
TRBD2,once,TRBJ2-7,TRBV3-1,17,TGTGCCAGCAGCGATTCCGGGACTAGCGGGGTTTCCTACGAGCAGTACTTC,CASSDSGTSGVSYEQYF
NA,few,TRBJ1-2,TRBV25-1,15,TGTGCCAGCAGTGAATTTGAGGTGGGGGCAGGAGGCTACACCTTC,CASSEFEVGAGGYTF
NA,few,TRBJ2-7,TRBV4-1,16,TGCGCCAGCAGCCAAGATTGGTTTACGGCCACCTACGAGCAGTACTTC,CASSQDWFTATYEQYF
NA,few,TRBJ2-7,TRBV5-1,15,TGCGCCAGCAGCGGCACAGGGTTGAGCTCCTACGAGCAGTACTTC,CASSGTGLSSYEQYF
NA,many,TRBJ2-7,TRBV29-1,13,TGCAGCGCGATATCCGGGACAACCTACGAGCAGTACTTC,CSAISGTTYEQYF